The rows below give T cell receptor beta chains drawn from one sample of a study of blood T cell repertoires in COVID-19. The repertoire was sequenced with immunoSEQ multiplex PCR; TCRdb's copy has only in-frame clones and lacks some. The sample has some 110,000 clones; about 80% are singletons. The sequencing sample was made of peripheral blood. The receptor set was obtained from a man between 60 and 70 years old with active or convalescent COVID-19. The CDR3 runs from the conserved cysteine through the conserved F or W. The D gene is left open where the match is weak. Size tells how often a clone was seen (once, few, many) or the class of an expanded clone, and some rows leave it out.

V gene	D gene	J gene	clone size	CDR3 DNA	CDR3 protein
TRBV7-9	TRBD1	TRBJ1-5	-	TGTGCCAGCAGCTTAGATGCGACAGGGGAATTGGGAAGCAATCAGCCCCAGCATTTT	CASSLDATGELGSNQPQHF
TRBV28	TRBD2	TRBJ2-2	once	TGTGCCAGCAGTACCTCGGGGGGGGCGGTACCCGGGGAGCTGTTTTTT	CASSTSGGAVPGELFF
TRBV9	TRBD2	TRBJ2-3	-	TGTGCCAGCAGCGTAGGGGCGGGAGCGAGCACAGATACGCAGTATTTT	CASSVGAGASTDTQYF
TRBV28	TRBD1	TRBJ1-2	-	TGTGCCATTCCGGACAGGGGGTTTGGCTACACCTTC	CAIPDRGFGYTF
TRBV29-1	TRBD1	TRBJ2-7	few	TGCAGCGTCCGACAGGGAGAAACCTACGAGCAGTACTTC	CSVRQGETYEQYF
TRBV11-2	TRBD2	TRBJ2-5	-	TGTGCCAGCAGCCTAGGGGGACTAGGGGGAGAGACCCAGTACTTC	CASSLGGLGGETQYF
TRBV6-4	TRBD1	TRBJ1-2	few	TGTGCCAGCAGGGCACAACAGGGGTCTAACTATGGCTACACCTTC	CASRAQQGSNYGYTF
TRBV7-2	-	TRBJ2-7	-	TGTGCCAGCAGCTTATCTAGGGGTTTGCATTACGAGCAGTACTTC	CASSLSRGLHYEQYF
TRBV18	TRBD1	TRBJ1-4	few	TGTGCCAGCTCACCGCAAGTCCCGGGACAGGGGGAAAAACTGTTTTTT	CASSPQVPGQGEKLFF
TRBV30	-	TRBJ1-1	few	TGTGCCTGGGGCAGGGAATGGGAAGCTTTCTTT	CAWGREWEAFF
TRBV24-1	-	TRBJ2-6	-	TGTGCCACCAGTGATCACCCAGGTCTCTCCTCTGGGGCCAACGTCCTGACTTTC	CATSDHPGLSSGANVLTF
TRBV9	TRBD1	TRBJ1-4	few	TGTGCCAGCAGCGGGGGAGGACAGGCAGGGAATGAAAAACTGTTTTTT	CASSGGGQAGNEKLFF
TRBV5-5	TRBD1	TRBJ1-1	few	TGTGCCAGCAGCCTACGTTGGGACAGTGAAGCTTTCTTT	CASSLRWDSEAFF
TRBV9	TRBD1	TRBJ2-5	-	TGTGCCAGCAGCGAAACATACAGGGGAACCCGGCAAGAGACCCAGTACTTC	CASSETYRGTRQETQYF
TRBV19	-	TRBJ1-5	-	TGTGCCAGTAGTATTCGCTCCGGGAATGGGCAGCCCCAGCATTTT	CASSIRSGNGQPQHF
TRBV11-2	TRBD1	TRBJ2-3	-	TGTGCCAGCAGCAGGGGACAGGGGGCCAGGACAGATACGCAGTATTTT	CASSRGQGARTDTQYF
TRBV7-3	-	TRBJ2-7	-	TGTGCCAGCAGCTTTATCGTAGAGGGCGAGCAGTACTTC	CASSFIVEGEQYF
TRBV4-2	-	TRBJ2-1	-	TGTGCCAGCAGCCAAGTGAGGGGACATAACTACAATGAGCAGTTCTTC	CASSQVRGHNYNEQFF
TRBV4-3	-	TRBJ2-7	-	TGCGCCAGCAGCCAAGATGAGACAGGAGCCTACGAGCAGTACTTC	CASSQDETGAYEQYF
TRBV2	-	TRBJ2-1	medium-sized	TGTGCCAGCAGTGAAGCGCTTTTGGGCGCCAGCTACAATGAGCAGTTCTTC	CASSEALLGASYNEQFF
TRBV10-3	-	TRBJ2-5	-	TGTGCCATCAGCCCCGGGGAGACCCAGTACTTC	CAISPGETQYF
TRBV27	TRBD1	TRBJ1-1	few	TGTGCCAGCAGTCACCTATCGACAGGGATTAACACTGAAGCTTTCTTT	CASSHLSTGINTEAFF
TRBV28	-	TRBJ2-2	few	TGTGCCAGCAGTTCTTGGCAGGGCCCCGGGGAGCTGTTTTTT	CASSSWQGPGELFF
TRBV14	TRBD2	TRBJ2-1	-	TGTGCCAGCAGCCACCGACTAGCGGGAGGGCCAGGGTTCTTC	CASSHRLAGGPGFF
TRBV14	-	TRBJ1-2	few	TGTGCCAGCAGCCAAGATCTTCGACTAGGGGCTGGCTACACCTTC	CASSQDLRLGAGYTF
TRBV19	TRBD2	TRBJ2-3	-	TGTGCCAGTAGTAGAAATAGCGGGAGAGTAAGTTCGGCAGATACGCAGTATTTT	CASSRNSGRVSSADTQYF
TRBV18	-	TRBJ1-1	-	TGTGCCAGCTTCACAAGCGGGGGCGGCACTGAAGCTTTCTTT	CASFTSGGGTEAFF
TRBV12-1	-	TRBJ1-5	few	TGTGCCAGCAGCTCCCAAGTTCGACAGGACAATCAGCCCCAGCATTTT	CASSSQVRQDNQPQHF
TRBV10-1	TRBD2	TRBJ2-7	few	TGCGCCAGCAGTGTCTCTCGGGTAGCGGGGTATCCCTACGAGCAGTACTTC	CASSVSRVAGYPYEQYF
TRBV4-2	-	TRBJ2-3	few	TGTGCCAGCAGCCAAGATTTGGCTAGCCGAGCAGATACGCAGTATTTT	CASSQDLASRADTQYF
TRBV11-3	-	TRBJ2-2	-	TGTGCCAGCAGCTTAGGACTGCAGGGGCACGGGGAGCTGTTTTTT	CASSLGLQGHGELFF
TRBV7-2	-	TRBJ2-2	-	TGTGCCAGTCGACAGTACGCGAACACCGGGGAGCTGTTTTTT	CASRQYANTGELFF
TRBV6-5	-	TRBJ2-7	-	TGTGCCAGCAGCCGAGACAGCTACGAGCAGTACTTC	CASSRDSYEQYF